This is a list of T cell receptor beta chains from one sample in a study of blood T cell repertoires in COVID-19. Some clones are missing from TCRdb's copy, which holds only in-frame ones; the method was immunoSEQ multiplex PCR. The sample holds around 45,000 clones, roughly 80% seen once. The specimen was peripheral blood. The receptors derive from a woman of 80 years or more with acute or convalescent COVID-19. The CDR3 runs from the conserved cysteine through the conserved F or W. D genes are given only for firm matches. Size is stated for part of the rows, as once, few or many counts, or as a class when the clone is expanded.

length	V	D	J	size	CDR3	DNA
13	TRBV19	-	TRBJ1-2	few	CASSIRESYGYTF	TGTGCCAGTAGTATTAGAGAGAGCTATGGCTACACCTTC
16	TRBV28	TRBD2	TRBJ2-1	-	CASRRLAGGPYNEQFF	TGTGCCAGCAGACGTCTAGCGGGAGGGCCTTACAATGAGCAGTTCTTC
16	TRBV10-2	-	TRBJ2-1	-	CASSEFGGSSYNEQFF	TGCGCCAGCAGTGAATTTGGAGGGAGTTCCTACAATGAGCAGTTCTTC
14	TRBV5-4	TRBD1	TRBJ2-7	-	CASSSGQRPYEQYF	TGTGCCAGCAGCTCGGGACAGAGACCCTACGAGCAGTACTTC
15	TRBV6-6	-	TRBJ1-3	-	CASRGGQSSGNTIYF	TGTGCCAGCAGGGGTGGACAGTCCTCTGGAAACACCATATATTTT
14	TRBV6-2/TRBV6-3	-	TRBJ2-1	-	CASSSQGRDNEQFF	TGTGCCAGCAGTAGTCAGGGCAGAGACAATGAGCAGTTCTTC
15	TRBV10-1	TRBD1	TRBJ1-3	once	CASSSGTGLGNTIYF	TGCGCCAGCAGCTCCGGGACAGGGCTTGGAAACACCATATATTTT
12	TRBV7-9	TRBD2	TRBJ2-3	-	CASSLGLAKQYF	TGTGCCAGCAGCTTGGGACTAGCGAAGCAGTATTTT
16	TRBV9	-	TRBJ2-7	-	CASSLDLDRPLYEQYF	TGTGCCAGCAGCTTAGATTTGGACAGACCCCTTTACGAGCAGTACTTC
15	TRBV10-3	TRBD1	TRBJ1-2	few	CAISEGQGGLYGYTF	TGTGCCATCAGTGAGGGACAGGGGGGGCTTTATGGCTACACCTTC
15	TRBV7-6	TRBD2	TRBJ2-7	-	CASSLVAGASYEQYF	TGTGCCAGCAGCTTAGTAGCGGGAGCCTCCTACGAGCAGTACTTC
16	TRBV7-2	-	TRBJ1-2	-	CASSLGRMRGAQGYTF	TGTGCCAGCAGCCTAGGGAGGATGCGGGGGGCGCAGGGCTACACCTTC
15	TRBV7-6	-	TRBJ2-1	few	CASSLFEQSYNEQFF	TGTGCCAGCAGCTTATTCGAACAGTCCTACAATGAGCAGTTCTTC
16	TRBV12-5	TRBD2	TRBJ2-1	few	CASGRTSGLYRDEQFF	TGTGCTAGTGGTAGGACTAGCGGCCTCTATAGAGATGAGCAGTTCTTC
13	TRBV7-9	TRBD1	TRBJ2-1	few	CASSFQGADEQFF	TGTGCCAGCAGCTTCCAGGGGGCGGATGAGCAGTTCTTC
15	TRBV7-3	-	TRBJ1-4	-	CASSLTAGIGEKLFF	TGTGCCAGCAGCTTAACTGCAGGGATTGGAGAAAAACTGTTTTTT
11	TRBV29-1	-	TRBJ2-7	-	CSGSTGYEQYF	TGCAGCGGCTCAACAGGGTACGAGCAGTACTTC
18	TRBV7-8	TRBD2	TRBJ2-2	-	CASSLPSSGRFDTGELFF	TGTGCCAGCAGCTTACCCAGTAGCGGGAGGTTCGACACCGGGGAGCTGTTTTTT
16	TRBV6-6	TRBD2	TRBJ2-2	-	CASRVPGGFNTGELFF	TGTGCCAGCAGAGTCCCCGGGGGGTTCAACACCGGGGAGCTGTTTTTT
15	TRBV5-4	-	TRBJ1-1	-	CASSSAPGRNTEAFF	TGTGCCAGCAGCTCCGCCCCGGGAAGGAACACTGAAGCTTTCTTT
13	TRBV9	-	TRBJ2-1	few	CASSVAPGLEQFF	TGTGCCAGCAGCGTAGCCCCAGGACTCGAGCAGTTCTTC
16	TRBV5-1	TRBD1	TRBJ2-3	-	CASSLGQGWGTDTQYF	TGCGCCAGCAGCTTGGGACAGGGGTGGGGCACAGATACGCAGTATTTT